The 3 T cell receptor beta chains given below trace back to one sample, sequenced in a study of T cell changes during pregnancy in multiple sclerosis. Using immunoSEQ multiplex PCR, the repertoire was profiled, and TCRdb retains in-frame clones only, with some absent. The sample holds 50,000 to 60,000 clones; approximately 90% are singletons and the top ten take 3.6%. The sample was peripheral blood, taken after pregnancy. These receptors came from a female donor in good health, enrolled as a control in a pregnancy study.

This chain connects TRBV2 to TRBJ1-1; no definite D call. Germline V gene lookup returns CDR1 SNHLY and CDR2 FYNNEI. CDR3 length: 12 residues. Trimming removed 4 bases from V and 2 bases from J, with 5 bases in between. Here the CDR3 reads CASSVLNTEAFF. The CDR3 DNA is TGTGCCAGCAGTGTTCTAAACACTGAAGCTTTCTTT.

The chain is built from TRBV5-1 and TRBJ1-3; 8 positions match TRBD1. This CDR3 spans 15 amino acids. The V and J ends lost 5 bases and 3 bases, in that order; junction bases with no gene match: 7. Germline CDR1 and CDR2: SGHRS and YFSETQ. Here the CDR3 reads CASSETGGFGNTIYF. The CDR3 DNA follows: TGCGCCAGCAGTGAAACAGGGGGTTTTGGAAACACCATATATTTT.

J is TRBJ2-5 and V is TRBV4-1, with D possibly TRBD2 on 7 matching bases. The CDR3 runs 14 residues. Germline CDR1 reads MGHRA; CDR2 reads YSYEKL. V lost 3 bases, J lost 3 bases, and 11 bases lay in between. CDR3 loop: CASSQLGGEETQYF. In DNA form, the CDR3 reads TGCGCCAGCAGCCAGTTAGGGGGGGAAGAGACCCAGTACTTC.